This TCR delta chain was captured by sequencing in a study of γδ T cells in repeated Plasmodium falciparum infection. On the study more broadly: Age- and gender-matched Australian children served as comparison for malaria-exposed Malian children. Over about 640 days, donors received four mosquito-bite P. falciparum NF54 infections.

This clone was counted at least ten times. Its antigen is not known. A far larger clone is a single base away, which makes a read error likely. Within the sample, other DNA sequences also encode this same CDR3. Gammadelta T cells were flow-sorted from PBMC into Vgamma9/Vdelta2+ and Vdelta2-negative populations for bulk analysis. The V segment lost 4 bases and the J segment 5 bases; nucleotides outside the gene matches: 26. The CDR3 totals 23 residues. Per the germline V gene, CDR1 is TSWWSYY and CDR2 is QGS. TCRdb reapplied CATT to the multiplex PCR reads. This sample has 55,000 to 70,000 delta-chain clones, with approximately 1.5% found just once. Study conclusions and caveats: Malian children's Vdelta2-negative repertoires appeared more expanded and less diverse than Australians'.

The gene calls are TRDV1 and TRDJ2, with 12 bases fitting TRDD3. The sample was gamma-delta T cells from blood. This clonotype originated in a pool of human donors (malaria-infected and uninfected, not separated). The CDR3 protein is CALGAFKPTLGDTPPLLTAQLFF. CDR3 nucleotides: TGTGCTCTTGGGGCCTTCAAACCTACACTGGGGGATACCCCTCCACTCCTAACAGCACAACTCTTCTTT.